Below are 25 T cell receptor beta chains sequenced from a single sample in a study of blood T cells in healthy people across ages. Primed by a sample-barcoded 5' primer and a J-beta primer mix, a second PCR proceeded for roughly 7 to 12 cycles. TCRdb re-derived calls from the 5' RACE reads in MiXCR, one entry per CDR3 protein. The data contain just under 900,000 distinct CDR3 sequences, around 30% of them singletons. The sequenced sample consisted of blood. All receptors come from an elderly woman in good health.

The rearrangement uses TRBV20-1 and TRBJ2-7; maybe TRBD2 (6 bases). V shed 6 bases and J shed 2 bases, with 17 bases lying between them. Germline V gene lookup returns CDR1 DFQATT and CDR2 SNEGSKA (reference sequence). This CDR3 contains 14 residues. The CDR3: CSASTARGTYEQYF. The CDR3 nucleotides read TGCAGTGCCAGCACGGCGCGGGGTACCTACGAGCAGTACTTC.

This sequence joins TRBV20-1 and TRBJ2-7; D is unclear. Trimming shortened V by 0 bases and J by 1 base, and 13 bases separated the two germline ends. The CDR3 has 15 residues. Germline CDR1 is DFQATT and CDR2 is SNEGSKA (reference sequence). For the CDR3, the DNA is TGCAGTGCTAGAGACCCAGACATTTCTTCCTACGAGCAGTACTTC. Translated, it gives CSARDPDISSYEQYF.

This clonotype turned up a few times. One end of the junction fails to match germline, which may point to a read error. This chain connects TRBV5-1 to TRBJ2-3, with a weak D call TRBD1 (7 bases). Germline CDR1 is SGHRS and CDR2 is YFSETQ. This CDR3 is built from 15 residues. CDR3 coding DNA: TGCGCCAGCAGCCTGCTCAGCGGCGGGACAGATGCGCAGTATTTT. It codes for CASSLLSGGTDAQYF.

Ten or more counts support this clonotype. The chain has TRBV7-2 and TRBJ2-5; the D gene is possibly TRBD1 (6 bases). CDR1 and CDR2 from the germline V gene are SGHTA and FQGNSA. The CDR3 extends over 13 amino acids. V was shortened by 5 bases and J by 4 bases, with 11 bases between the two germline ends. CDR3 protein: CASSTDRRETQYF. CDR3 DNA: TGTGCCAGCAGCACGGACAGACGAGAGACCCAGTACTTC.

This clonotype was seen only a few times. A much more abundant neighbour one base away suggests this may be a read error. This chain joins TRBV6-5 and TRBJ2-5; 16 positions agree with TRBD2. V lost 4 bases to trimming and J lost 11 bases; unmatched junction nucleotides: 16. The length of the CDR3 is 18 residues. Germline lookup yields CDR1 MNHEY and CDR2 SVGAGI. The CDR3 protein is CASSSGLAGGPGKNEQYF. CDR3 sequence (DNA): TGTGCCAGCAGTTCGGGACTAGCGGGGGGGCCGGGTAAAAATGAGCAGTACTTC.

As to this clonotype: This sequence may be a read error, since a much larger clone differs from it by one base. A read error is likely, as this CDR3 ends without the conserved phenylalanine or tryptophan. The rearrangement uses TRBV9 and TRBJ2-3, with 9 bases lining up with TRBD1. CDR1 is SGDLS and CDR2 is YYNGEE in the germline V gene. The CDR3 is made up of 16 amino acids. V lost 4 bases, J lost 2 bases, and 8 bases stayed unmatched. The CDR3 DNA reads TGTGCCAGCAGCCCCCGGACAGGGGTCCCCACAGATACGCAGTATTGT. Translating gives CASSPRTGVPTDTQYC.

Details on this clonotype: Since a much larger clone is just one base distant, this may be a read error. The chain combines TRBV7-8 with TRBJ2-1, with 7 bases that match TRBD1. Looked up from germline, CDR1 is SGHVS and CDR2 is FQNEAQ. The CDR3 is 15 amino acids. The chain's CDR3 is CACSTHRGLVDEQFF. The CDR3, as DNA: TGTGCCTGCAGCACCCACAGGGGCTTGGTAGATGAGCAGTTCTTC.

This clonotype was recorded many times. The CDR3 reads CASSSHLYGYTF. For the CDR3, the DNA is TGTGCCAGCAGTTCGCACTTATACGGCTACACCTTC. The chain has TRBV6-2 or TRBV6-3 and TRBJ1-2; no firm D call. Germline lookup yields CDR1 MNHEY and CDR2 SVGEGT. Trimming shortened V by 4 bases and J by 8 bases, and 11 bases separated the two germline ends. The CDR3 contains 12 residues.

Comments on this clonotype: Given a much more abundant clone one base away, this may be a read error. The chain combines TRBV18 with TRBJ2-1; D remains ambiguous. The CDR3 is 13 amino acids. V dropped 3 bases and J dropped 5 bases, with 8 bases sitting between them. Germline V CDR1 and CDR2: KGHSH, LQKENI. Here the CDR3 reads CASSPTFHNEQFF. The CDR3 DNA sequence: TGTGCCAGCTCACCCACGTTTCACAATGAGCAGTTCTTC.

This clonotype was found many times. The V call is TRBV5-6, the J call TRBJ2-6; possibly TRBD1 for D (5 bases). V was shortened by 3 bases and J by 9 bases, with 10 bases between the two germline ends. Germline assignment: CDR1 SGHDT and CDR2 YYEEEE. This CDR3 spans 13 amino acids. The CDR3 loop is CASSSRVVNVLTF. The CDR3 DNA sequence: TGTGCCAGCAGCTCCAGGGTTGTCAACGTCCTGACTTTC.

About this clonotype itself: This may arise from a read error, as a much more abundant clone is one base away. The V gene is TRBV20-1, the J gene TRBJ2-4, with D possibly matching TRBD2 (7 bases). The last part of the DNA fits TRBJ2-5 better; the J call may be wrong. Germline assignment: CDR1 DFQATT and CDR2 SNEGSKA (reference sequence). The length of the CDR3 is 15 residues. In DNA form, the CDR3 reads TGCAGTACTCTGCCTGGGGGGGCGATTGGAGAGACCCAGTACTTC. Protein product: CSTLPGGAIGETQYF.

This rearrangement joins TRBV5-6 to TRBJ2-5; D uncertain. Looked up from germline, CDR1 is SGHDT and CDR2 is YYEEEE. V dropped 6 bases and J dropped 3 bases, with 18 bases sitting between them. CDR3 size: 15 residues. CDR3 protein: CASTSHRTDEETQYF. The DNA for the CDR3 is TGTGCCAGCACCTCCCACCGAACAGACGAAGAGACCCAGTACTTC. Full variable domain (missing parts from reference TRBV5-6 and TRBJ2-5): DAGVTQSPTHLIKTRGQQVTLRCSPKSGHDTVSWYQQALGQGPQFIFQYYEEEERQRGNFPDRFSGHQFPNYSSELNVNALLLGDSALYLCASTSHRTDEETQYFGPGTRLLVL.

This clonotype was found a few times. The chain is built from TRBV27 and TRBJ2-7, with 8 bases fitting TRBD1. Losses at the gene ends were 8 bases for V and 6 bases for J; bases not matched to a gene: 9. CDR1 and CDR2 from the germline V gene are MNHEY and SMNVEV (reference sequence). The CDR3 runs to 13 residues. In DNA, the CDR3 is TGTGCCAGCCGATACGGACAGGGCGCCGAGCAGTACTTC. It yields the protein CASRYGQGAEQYF.

The CDR3 spells CASSQAYSRLYRGRGTEAFF. The CDR3 DNA is TGCGCCAGCAGCCAAGCGTACTCGAGGCTGTACAGGGGGCGAGGCACTGAAGCTTTCTTT. This chain connects TRBV4-3 to TRBJ1-1, with TRBD1 matching over 9 bases. This CDR3 has 20 residues. CDR1 and CDR2 (germline): LGHNA, YSLEER. After removal of 1 base from V and 4 bases from J, the junction contained 19 bases not matched to a gene.

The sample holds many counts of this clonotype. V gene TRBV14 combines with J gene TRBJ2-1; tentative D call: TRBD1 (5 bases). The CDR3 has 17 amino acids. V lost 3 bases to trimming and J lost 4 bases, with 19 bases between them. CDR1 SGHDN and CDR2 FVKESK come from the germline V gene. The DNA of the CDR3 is TGTGCCAGCAGCCAGAAAAGTTTGGGGCGGATTTACAATGAGCAGTTCTTC. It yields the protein CASSQKSLGRIYNEQFF.

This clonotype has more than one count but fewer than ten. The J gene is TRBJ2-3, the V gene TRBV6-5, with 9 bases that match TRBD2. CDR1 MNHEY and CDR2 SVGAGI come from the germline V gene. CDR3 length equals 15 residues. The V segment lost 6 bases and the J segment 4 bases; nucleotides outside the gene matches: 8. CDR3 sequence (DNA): TGTGCCAGCAGACGGGGGCGGGGGGGGGCAGATACGCAGTATTTT. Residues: CASRRGRGGADTQYF.

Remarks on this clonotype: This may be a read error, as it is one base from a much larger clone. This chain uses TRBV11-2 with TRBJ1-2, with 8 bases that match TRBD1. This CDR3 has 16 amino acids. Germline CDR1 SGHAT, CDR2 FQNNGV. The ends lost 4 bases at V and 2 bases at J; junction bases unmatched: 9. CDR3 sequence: CASSSVRTGRNYGYTF. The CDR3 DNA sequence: TGTGCCAGCAGCTCGGTCCGGACAGGGCGGAACTATGGCTACACCTTC.

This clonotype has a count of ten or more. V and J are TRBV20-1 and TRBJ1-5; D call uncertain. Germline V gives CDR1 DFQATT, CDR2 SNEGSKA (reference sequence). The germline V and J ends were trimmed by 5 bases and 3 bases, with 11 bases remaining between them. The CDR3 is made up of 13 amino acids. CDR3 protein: CSAGGKINQPQHF. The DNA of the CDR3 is TGCAGTGCTGGAGGGAAGATCAATCAGCCCCAGCATTTT.

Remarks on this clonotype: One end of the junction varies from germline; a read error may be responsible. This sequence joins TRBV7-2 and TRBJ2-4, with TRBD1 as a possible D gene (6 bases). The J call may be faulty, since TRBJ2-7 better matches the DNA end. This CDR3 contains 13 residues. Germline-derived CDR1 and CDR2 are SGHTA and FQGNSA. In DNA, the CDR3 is TGTGTCAGCAGCTCAGGACAGTGCGGCGAGCAGTACTTC. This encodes CVSSSGQCGEQYF.

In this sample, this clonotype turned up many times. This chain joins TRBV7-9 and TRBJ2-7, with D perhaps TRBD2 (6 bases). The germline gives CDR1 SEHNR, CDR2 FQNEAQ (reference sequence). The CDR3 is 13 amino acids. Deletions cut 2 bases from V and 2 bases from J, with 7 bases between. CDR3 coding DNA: TGTGCCAGCAGCTTAATAGCGGCCTACGAGCAGTACTTC. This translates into CASSLIAAYEQYF.

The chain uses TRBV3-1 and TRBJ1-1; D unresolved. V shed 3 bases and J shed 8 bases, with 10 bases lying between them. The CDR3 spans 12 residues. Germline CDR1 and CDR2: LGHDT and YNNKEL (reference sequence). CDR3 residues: CASSQTKEEAFF. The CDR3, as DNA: TGTGCCAGCAGCCAGACGAAGGAGGAAGCTTTCTTT.

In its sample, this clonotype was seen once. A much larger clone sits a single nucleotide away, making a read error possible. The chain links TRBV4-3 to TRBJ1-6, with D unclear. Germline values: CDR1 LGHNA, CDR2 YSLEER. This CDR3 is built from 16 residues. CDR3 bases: TGCGCCAGCAGCCAAGAATCATGGGCAGCTTATTCACCCCCCCACTTT. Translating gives CASSQESWAAYSPPHF.

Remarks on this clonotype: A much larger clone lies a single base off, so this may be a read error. The CDR3: CASSFTQSQETQYF. The DNA for the CDR3 is TGTGCCAGCAGTTTCACACAGAGTCAAGAGACCCAGTACTTC. V and J are TRBV27 and TRBJ2-5, with no clear D. V gave up 3 bases and J gave up 2 bases, with 10 bases separating them. The CDR3 is made up of 14 amino acids. The germline CDR1 and CDR2 sequences are MNHEY and SMNVEV (reference sequence).

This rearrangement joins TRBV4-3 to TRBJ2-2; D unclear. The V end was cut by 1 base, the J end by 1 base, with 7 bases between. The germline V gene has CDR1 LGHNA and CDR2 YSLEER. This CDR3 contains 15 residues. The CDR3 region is CASSQAHLNTGELFF. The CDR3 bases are TGCGCCAGCAGCCAAGCCCACTTGAACACCGGGGAGCTGTTTTTT.

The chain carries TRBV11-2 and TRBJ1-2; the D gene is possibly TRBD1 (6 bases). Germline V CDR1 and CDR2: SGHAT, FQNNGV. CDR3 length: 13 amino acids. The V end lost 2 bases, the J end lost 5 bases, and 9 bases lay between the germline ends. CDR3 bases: TGTGCCAGCAGCTTAACCACAGGGTATGGCTACACCTTC. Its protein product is CASSLTTGYGYTF.